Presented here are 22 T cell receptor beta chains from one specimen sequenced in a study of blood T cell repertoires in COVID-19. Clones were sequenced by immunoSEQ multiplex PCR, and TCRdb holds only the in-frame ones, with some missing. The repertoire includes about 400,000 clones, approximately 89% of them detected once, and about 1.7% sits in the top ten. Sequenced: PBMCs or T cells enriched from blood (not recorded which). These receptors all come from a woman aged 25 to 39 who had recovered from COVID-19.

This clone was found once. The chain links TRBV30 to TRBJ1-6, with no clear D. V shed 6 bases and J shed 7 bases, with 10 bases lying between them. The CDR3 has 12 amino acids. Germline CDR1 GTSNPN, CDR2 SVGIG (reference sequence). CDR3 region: CACGEWNSPLHF. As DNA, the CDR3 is TGTGCCTGCGGGGAATGGAATTCACCCCTCCACTTT.

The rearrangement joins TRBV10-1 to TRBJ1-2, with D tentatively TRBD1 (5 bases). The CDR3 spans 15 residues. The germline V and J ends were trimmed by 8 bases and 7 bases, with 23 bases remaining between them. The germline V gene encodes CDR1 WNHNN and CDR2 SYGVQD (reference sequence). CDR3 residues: CASANLQAAEGGYTF. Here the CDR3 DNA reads TGCGCCAGCGCCAATCTACAGGCCGCGGAGGGTGGCTACACCTTC.

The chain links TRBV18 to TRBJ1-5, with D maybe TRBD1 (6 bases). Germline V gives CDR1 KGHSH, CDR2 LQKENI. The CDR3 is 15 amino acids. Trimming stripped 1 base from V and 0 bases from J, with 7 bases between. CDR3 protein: CASSPRTASNQPQHF. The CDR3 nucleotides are TGTGCCAGCTCACCACGGACAGCTAGCAATCAGCCCCAGCATTTT.

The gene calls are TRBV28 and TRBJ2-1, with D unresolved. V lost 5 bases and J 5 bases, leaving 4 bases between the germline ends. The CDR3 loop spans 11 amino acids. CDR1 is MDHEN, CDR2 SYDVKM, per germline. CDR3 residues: CASSSNNEQFF. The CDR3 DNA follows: TGTGCCAGCAGTAGCAACAATGAGCAGTTCTTC.

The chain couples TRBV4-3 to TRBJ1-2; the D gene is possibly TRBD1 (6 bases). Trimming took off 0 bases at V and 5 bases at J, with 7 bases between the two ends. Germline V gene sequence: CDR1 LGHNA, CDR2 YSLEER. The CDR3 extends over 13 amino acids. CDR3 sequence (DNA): TGCGCCAGCAGCCAAGAAGGGGGATATGGCTACACCTTC. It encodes CASSQEGGYGYTF.

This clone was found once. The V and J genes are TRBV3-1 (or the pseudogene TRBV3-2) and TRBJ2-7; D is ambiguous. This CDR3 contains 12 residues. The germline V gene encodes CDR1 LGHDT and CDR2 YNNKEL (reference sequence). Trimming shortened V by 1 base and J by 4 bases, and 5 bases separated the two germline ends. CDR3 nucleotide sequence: TGTGCCAGCAGCCAAGGTCCGTACGAGCAGTACTTC. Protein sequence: CASSQGPYEQYF.

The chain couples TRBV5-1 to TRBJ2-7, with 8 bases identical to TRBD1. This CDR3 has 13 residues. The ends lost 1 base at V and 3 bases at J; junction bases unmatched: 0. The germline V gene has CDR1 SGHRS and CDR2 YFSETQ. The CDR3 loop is CASSLTGGYEQYF. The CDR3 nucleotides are TGCGCCAGCAGCTTGACAGGGGGCTACGAGCAGTACTTC.

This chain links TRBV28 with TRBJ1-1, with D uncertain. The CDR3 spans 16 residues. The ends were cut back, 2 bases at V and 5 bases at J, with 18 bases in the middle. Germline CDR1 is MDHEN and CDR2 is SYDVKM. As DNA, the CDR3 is TGTGCCAGCAGTTTACGTAGGATACACTACGGTACTGAAGCTTTCTTT. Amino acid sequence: CASSLRRIHYGTEAFF.

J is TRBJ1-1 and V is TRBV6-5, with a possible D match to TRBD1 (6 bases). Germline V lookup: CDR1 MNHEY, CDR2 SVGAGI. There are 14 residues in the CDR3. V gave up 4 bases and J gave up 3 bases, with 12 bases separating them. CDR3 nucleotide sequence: TGTGCCAGCAGTTTATTGGGGGCGGACACTGAAGCTTTCTTT. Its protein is CASSLLGADTEAFF.

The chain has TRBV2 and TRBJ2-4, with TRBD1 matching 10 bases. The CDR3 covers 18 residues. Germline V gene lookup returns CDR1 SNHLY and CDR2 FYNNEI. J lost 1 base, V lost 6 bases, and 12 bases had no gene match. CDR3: CASRMGQGPLDAKNIQYF. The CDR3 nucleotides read TGTGCCAGCAGAATGGGACAGGGGCCCCTCGACGCCAAAAACATTCAGTACTTC.

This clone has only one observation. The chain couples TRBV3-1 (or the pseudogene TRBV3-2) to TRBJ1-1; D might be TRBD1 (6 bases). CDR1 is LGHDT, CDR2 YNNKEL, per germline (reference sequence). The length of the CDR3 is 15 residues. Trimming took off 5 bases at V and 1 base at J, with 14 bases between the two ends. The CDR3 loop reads CASSVHRDRNTEAFF. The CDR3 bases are TGTGCCAGCAGCGTTCACAGGGATCGGAACACTGAAGCTTTCTTT.

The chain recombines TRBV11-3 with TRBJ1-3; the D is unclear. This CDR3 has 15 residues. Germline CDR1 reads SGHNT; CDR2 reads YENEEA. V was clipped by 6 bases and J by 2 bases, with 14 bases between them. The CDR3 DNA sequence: TGTGCCAGCAGTCCCAGTCGGGAGACTGGAAACACCATATATTTT. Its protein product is CASSPSRETGNTIYF.

The CDR3 sequence: CATSLSGGQINNEQFF. Here the CDR3 DNA reads TGTGCCACCAGCTTGAGCGGGGGGCAGATCAACAATGAGCAGTTCTTC. The chain couples TRBV15 to TRBJ2-1; 9 bases match TRBD2. CDR1 and CDR2 (germline): LNHNV, YYDKDF (reference sequence). The CDR3 runs 16 residues. The V gene end was trimmed by 5 bases and the J gene end by 5 bases; junction bases not matched to a gene: 10.

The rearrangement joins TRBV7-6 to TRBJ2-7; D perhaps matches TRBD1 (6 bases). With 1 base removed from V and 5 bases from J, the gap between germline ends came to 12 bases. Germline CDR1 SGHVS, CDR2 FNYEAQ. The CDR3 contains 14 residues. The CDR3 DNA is TGTGCCAGCAGCTTAGACAGGGCTGTCCACGAGCAGTACTTC. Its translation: CASSLDRAVHEQYF.

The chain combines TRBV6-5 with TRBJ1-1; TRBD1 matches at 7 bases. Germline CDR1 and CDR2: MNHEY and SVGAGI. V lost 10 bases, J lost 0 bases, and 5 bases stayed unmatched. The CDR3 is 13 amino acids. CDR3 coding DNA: TGTGCCATCCACAGGGGACTGAACACTGAAGCTTTCTTT. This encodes CAIHRGLNTEAFF.

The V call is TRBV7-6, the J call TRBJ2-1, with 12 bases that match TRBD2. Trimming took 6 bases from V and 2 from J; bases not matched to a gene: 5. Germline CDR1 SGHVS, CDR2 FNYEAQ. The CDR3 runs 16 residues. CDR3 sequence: CASSPTSGGTYNEQFF. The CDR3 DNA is TGTGCCAGCAGTCCAACTAGCGGGGGGACCTACAATGAGCAGTTCTTC.

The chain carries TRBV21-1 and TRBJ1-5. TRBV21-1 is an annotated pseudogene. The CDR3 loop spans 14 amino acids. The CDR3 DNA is TGTGCCAGCACGACGGGAGAGGGCAATCAGCCCCAGCATTTT. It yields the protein CASTTGEGNQPQHF.

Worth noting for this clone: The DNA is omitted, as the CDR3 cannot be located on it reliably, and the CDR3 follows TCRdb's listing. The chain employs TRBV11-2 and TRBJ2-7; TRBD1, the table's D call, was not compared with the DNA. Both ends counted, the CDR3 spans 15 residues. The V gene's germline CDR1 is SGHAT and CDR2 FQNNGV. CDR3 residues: CASSLVFGTGTGLIF.

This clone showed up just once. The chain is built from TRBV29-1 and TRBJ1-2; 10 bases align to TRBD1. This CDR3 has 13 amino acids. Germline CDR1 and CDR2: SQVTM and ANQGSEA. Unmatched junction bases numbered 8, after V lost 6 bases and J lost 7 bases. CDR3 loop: CSVDRQGAVGYTF. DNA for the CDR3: TGCAGCGTCGACCGACAGGGGGCGGTTGGCTACACCTTC.

This chain's CDR3 is CASSFDTGSNQPQHF. CDR3 DNA: TGTGCCAGCAGCTTCGACACAGGGAGCAATCAGCCCCAGCATTTT. The chain has TRBV7-9 and TRBJ1-5, with D possibly matching TRBD1 (6 bases). Germline values: CDR1 SEHNR, CDR2 FQNEAQ (reference sequence). The CDR3 has 15 amino acids. Trimming pared 3 bases from V and 1 base from J, leaving 10 bases between.

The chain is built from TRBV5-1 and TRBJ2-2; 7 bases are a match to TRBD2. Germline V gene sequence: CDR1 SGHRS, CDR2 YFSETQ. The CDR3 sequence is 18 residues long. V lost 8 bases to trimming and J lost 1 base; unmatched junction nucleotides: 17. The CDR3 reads CASRPRTSDAMNTGELFF. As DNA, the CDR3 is TGCGCCAGTAGACCCCGGACTAGTGACGCAATGAACACCGGGGAGCTGTTTTTT. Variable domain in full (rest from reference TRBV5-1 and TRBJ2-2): KAGVTQTPRYLIKTRGQQVTLSCSPISGHRSVSWYQQTPGQGLQFLFEYFSETQRNKGNFPGRFSGRQFSNSRSEMNVSTLELGDSALYLCASRPRTSDAMNTGELFFGEGSRLTVL.

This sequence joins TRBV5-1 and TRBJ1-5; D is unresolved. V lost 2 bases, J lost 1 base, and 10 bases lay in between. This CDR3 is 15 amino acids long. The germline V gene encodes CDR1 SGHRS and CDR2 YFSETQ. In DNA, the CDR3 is TGCGCCAGCAGCTTCACGGGTGACAGCAATCAGCCCCAGCATTTT. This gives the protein CASSFTGDSNQPQHF.